This T cell receptor delta chain emerged from a study of γδ T cells in repeated Plasmodium falciparum infection. Study-wide findings and caveats: Vdelta2-negative gammadelta repertoires appeared less diverse and less shared in Malian than Australian children.

TCRdb used CATT to re-call clones from the multiplex PCR reads. The table shows 70,000 to 95,000 delta-chain clones, with more than 1.4% occurring only once. Gammadelta T cells were flow-sorted from PBMC into Vgamma9/Vdelta2+ and Vdelta2-negative populations for bulk analysis. Germline V gene data show CDR1 as TSWWSYY and CDR2 as QGS. The CDR3 is 17 amino acids. V gave up 2 bases and J gave up 5 bases, with 18 bases separating them. This clone was seen a few times. Its antigen is unidentified. A much larger clone differs by one base, so this may be a read error. Sequencing was performed on gamma-delta T cells from blood. The chain couples TRDV1 to TRDJ2; D may be TRDD3 (5 bases). Because TCRdb records no J gene, it was assigned here through a match of the DNA to germline. This TCR came from a pool of human donors (malaria-infected and uninfected, not separated). As DNA, the CDR3 is TGTGCTCTTGGGGAATTCCCCCGGGGGGTCGACACAGCACAACTCTTCTTT. Encoded protein: CALGEFPRGVDTAQLFF.